The 29 T cell receptor beta chains in this list originate from one sample, sequenced in a study of blood T cell repertoires in COVID-19. TCRdb's table, derived via immunoSEQ multiplex PCR, lists solely in-frame clones and lacks some. Seen here are about 210,000 clones, roughly nine tenths observed once, and the top ten hold 0.72%. The sample taken for sequencing was peripheral blood. The source of these receptors is a man aged 40-55 years with acute or convalescent COVID-19.

The rearrangement joins TRBV7-9 to TRBJ2-5, with D possibly TRBD2 on 6 matching bases. V dropped 5 bases and J dropped 1 base, with 11 bases sitting between them. The germline V gene encodes CDR1 SEHNR and CDR2 FQNEAQ (reference sequence). This CDR3 region has 14 residues. The CDR3 DNA reads as TGTGCCAGCAGCCCAACAGCGGGCCAAGAGACCCAGTACTTC. It yields the protein CASSPTAGQETQYF. The full variable domain, rest sourced from reference TRBV7-9 and TRBJ2-5, is DTGVSQNPRHKITKRGQNVTFRCDPISEHNRLYWYRQTLGQGPEFLTYFQNEAQLEKSRLLSDRFSAERPKGSFSTLEIQRTEQGDSAMYLCASSPTAGQETQYFGPGTRLLVL.

The V and J genes are TRBV7-8 and TRBJ2-3, with 9 bases that match TRBD2. V shed 1 base and J 5 bases; nucleotides not matched to a gene: 7. The CDR3 covers 16 residues. Germline CDR1 SGHVS, CDR2 FQNEAQ. The CDR3 DNA sequence: TGTGCCAGCAGCTTAGTCTCGGGACTAGCAGTAGATACGCAGTATTTT. Translated, it gives CASSLVSGLAVDTQYF.

This chain connects TRBV29-1 to TRBJ1-2; D uncertain. This CDR3 has 14 residues. Between the trimmed V and J ends, which lost 7 bases and 7 bases, there was a span of 22 bases. Germline loops: CDR1 SQVTM, CDR2 ANQGSEA. CDR3 in DNA: TGCAGCGACCAAAGCGGGCTCGCCACCTCTGGCTACACCTTC. Translated: CSDQSGLATSGYTF.

The CDR3 sequence is CATSRDSKRGFAYEQYF. Written as DNA, the CDR3 is TGTGCCACCAGCAGAGATTCGAAGCGGGGGTTCGCCTACGAGCAGTACTTC. This sequence joins TRBV15 and TRBJ2-7; 8 nucleotides line up with TRBD2. CDR1 and CDR2 (germline): LNHNV, YYDKDF (reference sequence). This CDR3 has 17 amino acids. The junction had 9 bases not matched to a gene; V was cut back by 0 bases and J by 2 bases.

The chain carries TRBV7-3 and TRBJ2-6; D perhaps matches TRBD1 (5 bases). Deletions cut 5 bases from V and 0 bases from J, with 17 bases between. The CDR3 is made up of 18 amino acids. CDR1 is SGHTA, CDR2 FQGTGA, per germline. The CDR3 nucleotides are TGTGCCAGCAGCCCCCAAGGGGCGGTCCTCTCTGGGGCCAACGTCCTGACTTTC. Its protein product is CASSPQGAVLSGANVLTF.

V gene TRBV7-9 combines with J gene TRBJ2-7; possibly TRBD2 for D (5 bases). Germline V lookup: CDR1 SEHNR, CDR2 FQNEAQ (reference sequence). V was shortened by 5 bases and J by 4 bases, with 12 bases between the two germline ends. The CDR3 is 13 residues long. CDR3: CASSPTTRYEQYF. For the CDR3, the DNA is TGTGCCAGCAGCCCGACTACCAGATACGAGCAGTACTTC.

This chain uses TRBV30 with TRBJ1-5, with 8 nucleotides matching TRBD1. J gave up 0 bases and V 3 bases, and 7 bases lay outside the gene matches. Germline loops: CDR1 GTSNPN, CDR2 SVGIG (reference sequence). The CDR3 is made up of 16 amino acids. CDR3 nucleotide sequence: TGTGCCTGGAGCGGTGGGACAGGAGGTAGCAATCAGCCCCAGCATTTT. This gives the protein CAWSGGTGGSNQPQHF.

CDR3 loop: CASSIIGGSSYNEQFF. CDR3 coding DNA: TGTGCCAGTAGTATAATTGGGGGGAGTTCCTACAATGAGCAGTTCTTC. The chain links TRBV19 to TRBJ2-1, with a weak D call TRBD2 (6 bases). Trimming took 2 bases from V and 1 from J, leaving 12 bases between them. The V gene's germline CDR1 is LNHDA and CDR2 SQIVND (reference sequence). This CDR3 is built from 16 residues.

CDR3 sequence: CASTPDGESSYEQYF. The CDR3 DNA sequence: TGTGCCAGCACCCCCGACGGGGAAAGCTCCTACGAGCAGTACTTC. J is TRBJ2-7 and V is TRBV7-2; a weak D match, TRBD2 (5 bases). With 7 bases removed from V and 0 bases from J, the gap between germline ends came to 16 bases. Germline V gene sequence: CDR1 SGHTA, CDR2 FQGNSA. The CDR3 runs 15 residues.

This clone appeared a few times. The V gene is TRBV10-3, the J gene TRBJ2-3; 10 bases agree with TRBD1. Looked up from germline, CDR1 is ENHRY and CDR2 is SYGVKD. This CDR3 is 14 amino acids long. V shed 8 bases, J shed 3 bases, and the junction held 5 bases outside the gene matches. CDR3 loop: CAIGGQGNTDTQYF. CDR3 DNA sequence: TGTGCCATCGGGGGACAGGGGAATACAGATACGCAGTATTTT.

V and J are TRBV6-5 and TRBJ1-2, with 7 bases matching TRBD1. Per the germline V gene, CDR1 is MNHEY and CDR2 is SVGAGI. V shed 6 bases and J 7 bases; nucleotides not matched to a gene: 11. This CDR3 contains 14 residues. In DNA form, the CDR3 reads TGTGCCAGCAGCTCCGCAGGGGGTGCCCGTGGCTACACCTTC. The encoded protein is CASSSAGGARGYTF.

The rearrangement uses TRBV10-3 and TRBJ1-2; TRBD1 is a possible D gene (6 bases). V lost 6 bases and J 4 bases, leaving 12 bases between the germline ends. This CDR3 has 13 amino acids. Germline V gene sequence: CDR1 ENHRY, CDR2 SYGVKD. The CDR3 DNA is TGTGCCATCAGAGGGGGTGATAGCTATGGCTACACCTTC. Translating it yields CAIRGGDSYGYTF.

This clone was seen more than once but under ten times. The chain uses TRBV19 and TRBJ2-1, with TRBD1 matching 7 bases. This CDR3 has 14 amino acids. Trimming took 5 bases from V and 2 from J; bases not matched to a gene: 3. Germline CDR1 reads LNHDA; CDR2 reads SQIVND (reference sequence). For the CDR3, the DNA is TGTGCCAGTAGTTTGCAGGGGGCCTACAATGAGCAGTTCTTC. Residues: CASSLQGAYNEQFF.

This clone has just a few counts. This CDR3 is CSAKRQGQAFF. CDR3 coding DNA: TGCAGTGCCAAGCGACAGGGACAAGCTTTCTTT. The V and J genes are TRBV20-1 and TRBJ1-1; TRBD1 agrees at 7 bases. The V and J ends lost 6 bases and 9 bases, in that order; junction bases with no gene match: 7. Germline V gene sequence: CDR1 DFQATT, CDR2 SNEGSKA (reference sequence). CDR3 size: 11 residues.

This rearrangement joins TRBV14 to TRBJ1-2, with 9 nucleotides matching TRBD1. The V gene's germline CDR1 is SGHDN and CDR2 FVKESK. The V and J ends lost 5 bases and 4 bases, in that order; junction bases with no gene match: 5. There are 14 residues in the CDR3. Here the CDR3 reads CASSETGGFYGYTF. CDR3 nucleotide sequence: TGTGCCAGCAGCGAAACAGGGGGCTTCTATGGCTACACCTTC.

The rearrangement joins TRBV6-4 to TRBJ2-1, with 11 positions matching TRBD2. In germline, CDR1 is MRHNA, CDR2 SNTAGT. The J segment lost 6 bases and the V segment lost 10 bases, leaving 11 bases of the junction unmatched. This CDR3 has 15 residues. The chain's CDR3 is CANPSGTSGPNEQFF. CDR3 nucleotide sequence: TGTGCCAACCCCTCCGGGACTAGCGGCCCCAATGAGCAGTTCTTC.

This clone was seen just once. The V and J genes are TRBV7-6 and TRBJ1-1; perhaps TRBD1 as D (5 bases). Trimming removed 5 bases at V and 1 base at J, with 14 bases between. Per germline, CDR1 SGHVS and CDR2 FNYEAQ. The CDR3 is 15 residues long. CDR3 in amino acids: CASSRAGGTNTEAFF. Written as DNA, the CDR3 is TGTGCCAGCAGCCGCGCGGGGGGGACGAACACTGAAGCTTTCTTT.

The CDR3 reads CASSSALETGGNTEAFF. The CDR3 nucleotides read TGTGCCAGCAGTTCCGCCCTGGAGACAGGGGGTAACACTGAAGCTTTCTTT. The J gene is TRBJ1-1, the V gene TRBV28; 9 bases align to TRBD1. The germline V gene has CDR1 MDHEN and CDR2 SYDVKM. This CDR3 spans 17 amino acids. The V gene end was trimmed by 4 bases and the J gene end by 2 bases; junction bases not matched to a gene: 11.

This clone was picked up one time. CDR3 bases: TGTGCCAGCAGGGGGCCGGGCCCCTATGGCTACACCTTC. Translated: CASRGPGPYGYTF. V and J are TRBV6-5 and TRBJ1-2; TRBD1 is a possible D gene (5 bases). CDR3 length: 13 amino acids. Trimming removed 6 bases from V and 4 bases from J, with 12 bases in between. Germline lookup yields CDR1 MNHEY and CDR2 SVGAGI.

The V gene is TRBV4-2, the J gene TRBJ2-1; TRBD2 aligns across 7 bases. The V and J ends lost 0 bases and 4 bases, in that order; junction bases with no gene match: 3. In germline, CDR1 is LGHNA, CDR2 YNFKEQ. The CDR3 consists of 15 residues. In DNA form, the CDR3 reads TGTGCCAGCAGCCAAGAAGGCGGGAGTTACAATGAGCAGTTCTTC. The encoded protein is CASSQEGGSYNEQFF.

This chain uses TRBV30 with TRBJ1-4, with D perhaps TRBD1 (5 bases). The CDR3 length is 15 residues. V lost 4 bases to trimming and J lost 6 bases, with 18 bases between them. Germline V lookup: CDR1 GTSNPN, CDR2 SVGIG (reference sequence). The CDR3 here is CAWTAPPGGDEKLFF. The CDR3, as DNA: TGTGCCTGGACTGCGCCCCCCGGGGGGGATGAAAAACTGTTTTTT.

DNA of the CDR3: TGTGCCAGCAGCCCGCGGCACGGTGGGACTGAAGCTTTCTTT. Encoded protein: CASSPRHGGTEAFF. This sequence joins TRBV7-2 and TRBJ1-1; D gene unclear. V dropped 5 bases and J dropped 5 bases, with 15 bases sitting between them. The CDR3 is made up of 14 amino acids. Germline CDR1 and CDR2: SGHTA and FQGNSA.

The rearrangement uses TRBV28 and TRBJ1-4; 8 bases are shared with TRBD1. V trimming: 2 bases; J trimming: 4 bases; junction bases outside the gene matches: 9. The CDR3 consists of 17 residues. CDR1 MDHEN and CDR2 SYDVKM come from the germline V gene. The CDR3 is CASSLRITGGFNEKLFF. As DNA, the CDR3 is TGTGCCAGCAGTTTACGCATTACAGGGGGGTTTAATGAAAAACTGTTTTTT.

The genes are TRBV6-1 and TRBJ1-2; 8 positions match TRBD1. The CDR3 has 14 residues. Germline V lookup: CDR1 MNHNS, CDR2 SASEGT. V lost 2 bases, J lost 3 bases, and 2 bases stayed unmatched. CDR3 sequence (DNA): TGTGCCAGCAGTGAAAACAGGGGGGACTATGGCTACACCTTC. Translating it yields CASSENRGDYGYTF.

This clone was seen a handful of times. The chain couples TRBV2 to TRBJ2-2, with TRBD2 identical over 8 bases. After removal of 2 bases from V and 7 bases from J, the junction contained 9 bases not matched to a gene. Germline CDR1 is SNHLY and CDR2 is FYNNEI. There are 16 residues in the CDR3. The CDR3 here is CASSETAGGNIGELFF. The CDR3 nucleotides read TGTGCCAGCAGTGAAACGGCGGGGGGTAATATCGGGGAGCTGTTTTTT. Variable domain in full (rest from reference TRBV2 and TRBJ2-2): EPEVTQTPSHQVTQMGQEVILRCVPISNHLYFYWYRQILGQKVEFLVSFYNNEISEKSEIFDDQFSVERPDGSNFTLKIRSTKLEDSAMYFCASSETAGGNIGELFFGEGSRLTVL.

This chain links TRBV4-2 with TRBJ2-7, with 8 bases matching TRBD1. The CDR3 spans 15 residues. Germline assignment: CDR1 LGHNA and CDR2 YNFKEQ. V gave up 3 bases and J gave up 4 bases; unmatched junction bases: 8. The CDR3 is CASSHARTGSYEQYF. DNA for the CDR3: TGTGCCAGCAGCCACGCCCGGACAGGGAGTTACGAGCAGTACTTC.

The chain has TRBV19 and TRBJ2-7; possible D gene TRBD1, 6 bases. The CDR3 spans 12 residues. The V gene's germline CDR1 is LNHDA and CDR2 SQIVND (reference sequence). V was cut by 3 bases and J by 4 bases, with 7 bases left in between. CDR3 bases: TGTGCCAGTAGTATGGGGGCGTACGAGCAGTACTTC. This translates into CASSMGAYEQYF.

The V and J genes are TRBV2 and TRBJ1-5; no definite D call. Trimming removed 7 bases at V and 1 base at J, with 14 bases between. This CDR3 contains 15 residues. In germline, CDR1 is SNHLY, CDR2 FYNNEI. The CDR3 spells CASTLGGSSNQPQHF. The CDR3 region has the DNA TGTGCCAGCACCCTGGGAGGCAGCAGCAATCAGCCCCAGCATTTT.

The J gene is TRBJ2-5, the V gene TRBV11-2; 13 bases fit TRBD2. This CDR3 region has 18 residues. Unmatched junction bases numbered 9, after V lost 5 bases and J lost 0 bases. Looked up from germline, CDR1 is SGHAT and CDR2 is FQNNGV. The CDR3, as DNA: TGTGCCAGCAGCCTCGCGTCGGGACTAGCGGGGTACCAAGAGACCCAGTACTTC. It encodes CASSLASGLAGYQETQYF.